Included here is one T cell receptor (beta chain) sequence, with context. Its antigen is as yet unknown. Germline lookup yields CDR1 SGHKS and CDR2 YYEKEE (reference sequence). The CDR3 consists of 15 residues. The V end was cut by 5 bases, the J end by 2 bases, with 16 bases between. As to treatment: 19 received Ad26.COV2.S at low or high dose, single or two shots; 5 received placebo; per-sample allocation not given. Samples analyzed were those drawn on day 63 after the first vaccine or placebo injection. The repertoire was sequenced with immunoSEQ multiplex PCR; TCRdb's copy has only in-frame clones and lacks some. Of 300,000 to 350,000 clones listed, approximately 90% were seen once; the top ten hold under 6%. The data are from a study of Ad26.COV2.S vaccination and SARS-CoV-2 variants. Study findings and constraints: Reports say spike-specific CD8+ and CD4+ T cell responses covered substantial breadth after vaccination.

This TCR derives from a person aged 18-60 years who received the Ad26.COV2.S COVID-19 vaccine or a placebo. J is TRBJ1-2 and V is TRBV5-5, with D hard to call. The sequencing used peripheral blood, collected in a trial of Ad26.COV2.S vaccine versus placebo. This CDR3 reads CASRSPGFLNYGYTF. CDR3 coding DNA: TGTGCCAGCAGATCCCCAGGATTTTTGAACTATGGCTACACCTTC.